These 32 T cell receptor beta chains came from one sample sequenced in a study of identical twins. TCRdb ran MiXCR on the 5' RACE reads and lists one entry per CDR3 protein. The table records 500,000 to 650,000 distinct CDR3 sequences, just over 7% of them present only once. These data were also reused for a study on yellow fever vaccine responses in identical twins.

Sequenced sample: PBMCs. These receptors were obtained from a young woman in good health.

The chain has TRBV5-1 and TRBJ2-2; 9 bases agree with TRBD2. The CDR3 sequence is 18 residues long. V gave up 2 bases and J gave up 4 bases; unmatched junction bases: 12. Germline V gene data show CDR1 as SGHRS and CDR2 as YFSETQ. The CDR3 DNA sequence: TGCGCCAGCAGCTTTGGAAGTAGCGGGAGCCAGGGCACCGGGGAGCTGTTTTTT. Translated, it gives CASSFGSSGSQGTGELFF.

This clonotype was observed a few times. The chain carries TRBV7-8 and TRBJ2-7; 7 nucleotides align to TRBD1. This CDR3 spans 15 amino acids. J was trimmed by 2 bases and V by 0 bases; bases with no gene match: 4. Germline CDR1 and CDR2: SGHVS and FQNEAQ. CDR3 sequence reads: CASSLAETGAYEQYF. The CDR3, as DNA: TGTGCCAGCAGCTTAGCGGAAACAGGGGCCTACGAGCAGTACTTC.

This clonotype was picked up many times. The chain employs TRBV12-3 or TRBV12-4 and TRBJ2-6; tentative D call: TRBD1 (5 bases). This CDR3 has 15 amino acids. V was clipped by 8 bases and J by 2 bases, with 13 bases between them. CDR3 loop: CASSSQGPGANVLTF. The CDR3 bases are TGTGCCAGCTCCTCTCAGGGCCCTGGGGCCAACGTCCTGACTTTC.

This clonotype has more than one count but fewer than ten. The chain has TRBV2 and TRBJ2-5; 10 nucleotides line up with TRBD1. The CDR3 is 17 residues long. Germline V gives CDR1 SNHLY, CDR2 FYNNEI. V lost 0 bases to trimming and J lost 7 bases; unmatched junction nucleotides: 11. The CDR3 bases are TGTGCCAGCAGTGAAGCCCCCCGGGACAGGGGAGGAGGGACCCAGTACTTC. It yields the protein CASSEAPRDRGGGTQYF.

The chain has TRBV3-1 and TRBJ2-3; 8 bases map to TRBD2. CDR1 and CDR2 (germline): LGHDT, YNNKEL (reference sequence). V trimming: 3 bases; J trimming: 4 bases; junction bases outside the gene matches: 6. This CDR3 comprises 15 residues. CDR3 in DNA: TGTGCCAGCAGCCAGGGACTAGGAGTGCCAGATACGCAGTATTTT. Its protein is CASSQGLGVPDTQYF.

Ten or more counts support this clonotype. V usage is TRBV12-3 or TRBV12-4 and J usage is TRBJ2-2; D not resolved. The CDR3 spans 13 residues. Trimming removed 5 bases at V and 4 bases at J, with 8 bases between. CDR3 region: CASSERVTGELFF. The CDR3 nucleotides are TGTGCCAGCAGTGAACGGGTCACCGGGGAGCTGTTTTTT.

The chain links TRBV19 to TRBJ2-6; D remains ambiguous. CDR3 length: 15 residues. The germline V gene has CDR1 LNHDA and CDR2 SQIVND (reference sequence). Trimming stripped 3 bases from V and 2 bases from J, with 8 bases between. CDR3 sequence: CASSIVETGANVLTF. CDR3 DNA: TGTGCCAGTAGTATTGTAGAGACTGGGGCCAACGTCCTGACTTTC.

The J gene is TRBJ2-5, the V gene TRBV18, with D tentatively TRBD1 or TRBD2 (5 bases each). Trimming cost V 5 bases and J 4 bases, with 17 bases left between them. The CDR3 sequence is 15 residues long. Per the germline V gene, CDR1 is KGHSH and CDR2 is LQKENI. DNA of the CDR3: TGTGCCAGCTCAAGAGGGCAGGGCGTTGGAGAGACCCAGTACTTC. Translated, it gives CASSRGQGVGETQYF.

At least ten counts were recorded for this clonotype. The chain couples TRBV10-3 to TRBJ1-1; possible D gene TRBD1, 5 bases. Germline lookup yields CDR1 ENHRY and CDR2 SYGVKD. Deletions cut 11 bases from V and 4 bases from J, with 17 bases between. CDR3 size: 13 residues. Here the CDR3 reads CAVGAGLGTEAFF. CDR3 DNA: TGTGCCGTAGGGGCCGGGTTGGGCACTGAAGCTTTCTTT.

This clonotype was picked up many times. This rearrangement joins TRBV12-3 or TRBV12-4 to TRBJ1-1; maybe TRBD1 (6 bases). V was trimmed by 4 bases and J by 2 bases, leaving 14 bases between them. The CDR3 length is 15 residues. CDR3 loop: CASSSLQGGNTEAFF. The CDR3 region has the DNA TGTGCCAGCAGTTCCTTACAGGGAGGAAACACTGAAGCTTTCTTT.

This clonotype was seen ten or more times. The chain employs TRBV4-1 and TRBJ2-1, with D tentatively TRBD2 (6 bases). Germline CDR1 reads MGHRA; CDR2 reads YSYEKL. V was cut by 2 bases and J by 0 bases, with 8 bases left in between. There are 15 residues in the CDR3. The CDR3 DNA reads TGCGCCAGCAGCCAATACGGGAGCTCCTACAATGAGCAGTTCTTC. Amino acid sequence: CASSQYGSSYNEQFF.

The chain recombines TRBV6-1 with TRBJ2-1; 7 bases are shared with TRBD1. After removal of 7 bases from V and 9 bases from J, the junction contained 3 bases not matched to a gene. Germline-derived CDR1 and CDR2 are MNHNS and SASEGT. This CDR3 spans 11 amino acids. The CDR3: CASNTGAEQFF. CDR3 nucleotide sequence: TGTGCCAGCAATACAGGGGCTGAGCAGTTCTTC.

CDR3 bases: TGTGCCACCAGCAGGCCACAGAGCCATAATACAGATACGCAGTATTTT. Translated, it gives CATSRPQSHNTDTQYF. The chain has TRBV15 and TRBJ2-3; no definite D call. CDR1 LNHNV and CDR2 YYDKDF come from the germline V gene (reference sequence). The CDR3 runs to 16 residues. V was clipped by 3 bases and J by 3 bases, with 16 bases between them.

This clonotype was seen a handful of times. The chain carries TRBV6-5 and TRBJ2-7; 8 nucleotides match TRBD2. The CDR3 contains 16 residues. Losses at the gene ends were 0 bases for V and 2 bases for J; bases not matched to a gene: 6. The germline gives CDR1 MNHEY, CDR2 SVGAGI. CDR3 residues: CASSYSGAGATYEQYF. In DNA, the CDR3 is TGTGCCAGCAGTTACTCAGGAGCGGGAGCCACCTACGAGCAGTACTTC.

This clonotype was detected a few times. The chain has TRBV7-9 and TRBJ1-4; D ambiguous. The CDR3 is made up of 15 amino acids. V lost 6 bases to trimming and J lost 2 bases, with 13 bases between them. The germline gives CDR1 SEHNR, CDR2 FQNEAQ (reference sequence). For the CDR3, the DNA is TGTGCCAGCAGTCTCGCGGCAGCCACTAATGAAAAACTGTTTTTT. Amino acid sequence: CASSLAAATNEKLFF.

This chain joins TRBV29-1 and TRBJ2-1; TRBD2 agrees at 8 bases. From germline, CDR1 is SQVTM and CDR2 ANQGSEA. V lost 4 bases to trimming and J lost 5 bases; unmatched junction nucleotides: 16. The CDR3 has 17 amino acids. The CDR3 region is CSVAQTPGLVVHNEQFF. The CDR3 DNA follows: TGCAGCGTTGCACAAACCCCGGGACTAGTTGTCCACAATGAGCAGTTCTTC.

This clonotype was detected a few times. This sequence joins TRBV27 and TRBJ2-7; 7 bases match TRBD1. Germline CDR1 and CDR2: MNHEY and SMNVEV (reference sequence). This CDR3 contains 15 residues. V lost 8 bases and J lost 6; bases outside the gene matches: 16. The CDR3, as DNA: TGTGCCAGCGGTGCTACAGGGGAAGGGTATAGCGAGCAGTACTTC. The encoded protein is CASGATGEGYSEQYF.

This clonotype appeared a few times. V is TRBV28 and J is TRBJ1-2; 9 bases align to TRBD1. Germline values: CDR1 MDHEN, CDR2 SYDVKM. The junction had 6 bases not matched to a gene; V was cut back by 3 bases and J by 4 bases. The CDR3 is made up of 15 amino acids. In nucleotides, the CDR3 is TGTGCCAGCAGTTTTAGGGACAGGGATACCTATGGCTACACCTTC. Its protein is CASSFRDRDTYGYTF.

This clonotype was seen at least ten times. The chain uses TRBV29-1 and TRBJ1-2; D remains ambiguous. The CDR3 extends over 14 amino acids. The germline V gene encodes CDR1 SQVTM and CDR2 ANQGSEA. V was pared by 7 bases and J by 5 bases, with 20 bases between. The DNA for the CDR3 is TGCAGCGCCGCCAACCCCCAGGTTGGATATGGCTACACCTTC. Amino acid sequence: CSAANPQVGYGYTF.

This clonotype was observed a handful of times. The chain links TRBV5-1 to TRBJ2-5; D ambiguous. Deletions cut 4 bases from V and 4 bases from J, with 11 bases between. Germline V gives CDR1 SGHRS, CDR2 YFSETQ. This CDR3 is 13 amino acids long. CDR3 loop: CASSPSNSETQYF. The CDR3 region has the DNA TGCGCCAGCAGCCCGTCGAATTCAGAGACCCAGTACTTC.

The CDR3: CASSLLPTFTGELFF. Here the CDR3 DNA reads TGTGCCAGCAGCTTGTTGCCTACCTTCACCGGGGAGCTGTTTTTT. This chain joins TRBV5-6 and TRBJ2-2; no firm D call. The CDR3 is 15 amino acids. CDR1 and CDR2 (germline): SGHDT, YYEEEE. The V end was cut by 1 base, the J end by 4 bases, with 11 bases between. Based on the CDR3 plus reference TRBV5-6 and TRBJ2-2, the full variable domain is DAGVTQSPTHLIKTRGQQVTLRCSPKSGHDTVSWYQQALGQGPQFIFQYYEEEERQRGNFPDRFSGHQFPNYSSELNVNALLLGDSALYLCASSLLPTFTGELFFGEGSRLTVL.

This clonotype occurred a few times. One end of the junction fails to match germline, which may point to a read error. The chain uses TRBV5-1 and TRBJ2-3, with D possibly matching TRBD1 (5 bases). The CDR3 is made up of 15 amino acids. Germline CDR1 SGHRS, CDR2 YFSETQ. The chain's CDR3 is CASRVAGFSTDTLYF. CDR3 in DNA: TGCGCCAGCAGAGTCGCAGGGTTTAGCACAGATACGCTGTATTTT.

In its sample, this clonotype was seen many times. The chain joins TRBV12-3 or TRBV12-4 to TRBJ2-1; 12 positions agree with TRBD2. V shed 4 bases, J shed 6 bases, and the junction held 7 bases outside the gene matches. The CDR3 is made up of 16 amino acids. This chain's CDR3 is CASSYPGLAGINEQFF. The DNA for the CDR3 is TGTGCCAGCAGTTACCCTGGACTAGCGGGAATCAATGAGCAGTTCTTC.

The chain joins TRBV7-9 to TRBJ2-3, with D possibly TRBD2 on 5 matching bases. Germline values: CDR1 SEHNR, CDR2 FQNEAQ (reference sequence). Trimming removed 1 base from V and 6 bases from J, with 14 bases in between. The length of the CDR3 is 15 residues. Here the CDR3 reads CASSLVGVGGDTQYF. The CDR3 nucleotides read TGTGCCAGCAGCTTAGTTGGCGTGGGCGGGGATACGCAGTATTTT.

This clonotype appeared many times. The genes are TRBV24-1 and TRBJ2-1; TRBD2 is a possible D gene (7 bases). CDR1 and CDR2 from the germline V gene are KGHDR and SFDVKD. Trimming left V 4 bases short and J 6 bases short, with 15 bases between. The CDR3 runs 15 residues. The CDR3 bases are TGTGCCACCAGTGAGGGGGGGCTGGGGGTCAATGAGCAGTTCTTC. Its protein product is CATSEGGLGVNEQFF.

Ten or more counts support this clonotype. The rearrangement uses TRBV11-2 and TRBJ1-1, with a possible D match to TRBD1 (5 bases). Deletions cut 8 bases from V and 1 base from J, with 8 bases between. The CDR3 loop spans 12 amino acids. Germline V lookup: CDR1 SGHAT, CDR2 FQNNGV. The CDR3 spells CASGRGNTEAFF. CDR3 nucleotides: TGTGCCAGCGGGAGGGGGAACACTGAAGCTTTCTTT.

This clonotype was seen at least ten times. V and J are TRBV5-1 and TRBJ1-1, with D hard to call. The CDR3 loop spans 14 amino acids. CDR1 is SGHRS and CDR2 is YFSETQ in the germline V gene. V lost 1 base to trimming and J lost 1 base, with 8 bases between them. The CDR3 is CASSLPRQNTEAFF. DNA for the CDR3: TGCGCCAGCAGCTTGCCCAGACAGAACACTGAAGCTTTCTTT.

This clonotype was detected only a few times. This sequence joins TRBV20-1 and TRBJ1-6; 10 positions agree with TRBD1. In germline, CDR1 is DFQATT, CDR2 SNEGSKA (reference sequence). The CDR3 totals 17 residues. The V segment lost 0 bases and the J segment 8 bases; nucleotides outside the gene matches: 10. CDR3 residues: CSARDPGTGESDSPLHF. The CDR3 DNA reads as TGCAGTGCTAGAGACCCCGGGACAGGGGAATCGGATTCACCCCTCCACTTT.

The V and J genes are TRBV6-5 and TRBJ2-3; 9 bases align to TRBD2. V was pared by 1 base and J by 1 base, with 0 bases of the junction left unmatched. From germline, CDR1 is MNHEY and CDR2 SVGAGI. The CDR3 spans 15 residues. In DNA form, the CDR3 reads TGTGCCAGCAGTTACTGGACTAGCGGCACAGATACGCAGTATTTT. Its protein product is CASSYWTSGTDTQYF.

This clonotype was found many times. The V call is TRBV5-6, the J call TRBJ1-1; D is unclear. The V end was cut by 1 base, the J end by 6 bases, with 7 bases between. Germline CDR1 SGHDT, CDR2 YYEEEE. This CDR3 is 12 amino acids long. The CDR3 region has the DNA TGTGCCAGCAGCTTGCTGAGGGCTGAAGCTTTCTTT. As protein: CASSLLRAEAFF.

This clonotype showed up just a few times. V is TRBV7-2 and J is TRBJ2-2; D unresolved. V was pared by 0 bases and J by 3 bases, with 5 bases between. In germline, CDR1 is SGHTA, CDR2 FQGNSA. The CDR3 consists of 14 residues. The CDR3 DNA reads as TGTGCCAGCAGCTTAGCTGGGTACACCGGGGAGCTGTTTTTT. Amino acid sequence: CASSLAGYTGELFF.

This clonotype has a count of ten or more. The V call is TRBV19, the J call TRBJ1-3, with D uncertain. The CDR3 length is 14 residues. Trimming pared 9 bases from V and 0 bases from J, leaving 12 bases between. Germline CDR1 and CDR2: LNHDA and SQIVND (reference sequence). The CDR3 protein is CASTNMLSGNTIYF. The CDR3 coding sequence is TGTGCCAGCACGAACATGCTCTCTGGAAACACCATATATTTT. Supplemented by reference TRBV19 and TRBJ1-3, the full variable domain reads DGGITQSPKYLFRKEGQNVTLSCEQNLNHDAMYWYRQDPGQGLRLIYYSQIVNDFQKGDIAEGYSVSREKKESFPLTVTSAQKNPTAFYLCASTNMLSGNTIYFGEGSWLTVV.